The T cell receptor (beta chain) under discussion was sequenced for a study of long-term antiretroviral therapy in people with HIV. The CDR3 is 14 amino acids. Germline CDR1 KGHSH, CDR2 LQKENI. The V gene lost 0 bases and the J gene lost 0 bases, with 4 bases spanning the gap. Run at survey level, the immunoSEQ assay was version v3.0. The target of sequencing was roughly 35,000-55,000 T-cell genomes per sample. The protocol was immunoSEQ multiplex PCR, while the TCRdb copy is restricted to in-frame clones and leaves out a portion. Of about 33,000 clones listed, 65% to 80% are singletons. At least one PBMC sample before ART and at least two after were required.

The genes are TRBV18 and TRBJ2-3; no reliable D call. Sequences were derived from unsorted PBMCs, sampled 2 years after starting antiretroviral therapy. The sequence was collected from a woman between 50 and 59 years old with HIV. The CDR3 region is CASSPPPSTDTQYF. In DNA form, the CDR3 reads TGTGCCAGCTCACCACCCCCTAGCACAGATACGCAGTATTTT.